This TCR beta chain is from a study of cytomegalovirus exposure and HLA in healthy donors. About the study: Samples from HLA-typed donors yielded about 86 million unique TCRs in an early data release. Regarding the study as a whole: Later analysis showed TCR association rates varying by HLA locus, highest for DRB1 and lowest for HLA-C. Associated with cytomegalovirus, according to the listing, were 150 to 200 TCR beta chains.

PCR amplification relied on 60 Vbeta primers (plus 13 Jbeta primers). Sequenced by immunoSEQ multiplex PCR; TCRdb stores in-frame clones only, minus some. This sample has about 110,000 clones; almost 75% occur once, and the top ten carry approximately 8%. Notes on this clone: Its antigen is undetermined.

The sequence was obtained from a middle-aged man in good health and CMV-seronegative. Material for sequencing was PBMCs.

The CDR3 is CASSYSRVPNSPLHF. In DNA, the CDR3 is TGTGCCAGCAGTTACTCGAGGGTACCAAATTCACCCCTCCACTTT. This chain uses TRBV6-5 with TRBJ1-6; no firm D call. The V gene lost 0 bases and the J gene lost 7 bases, with 10 bases spanning the gap. The CDR3 has 15 amino acids. Per the germline V gene, CDR1 is MNHEY and CDR2 is SVGAGI.